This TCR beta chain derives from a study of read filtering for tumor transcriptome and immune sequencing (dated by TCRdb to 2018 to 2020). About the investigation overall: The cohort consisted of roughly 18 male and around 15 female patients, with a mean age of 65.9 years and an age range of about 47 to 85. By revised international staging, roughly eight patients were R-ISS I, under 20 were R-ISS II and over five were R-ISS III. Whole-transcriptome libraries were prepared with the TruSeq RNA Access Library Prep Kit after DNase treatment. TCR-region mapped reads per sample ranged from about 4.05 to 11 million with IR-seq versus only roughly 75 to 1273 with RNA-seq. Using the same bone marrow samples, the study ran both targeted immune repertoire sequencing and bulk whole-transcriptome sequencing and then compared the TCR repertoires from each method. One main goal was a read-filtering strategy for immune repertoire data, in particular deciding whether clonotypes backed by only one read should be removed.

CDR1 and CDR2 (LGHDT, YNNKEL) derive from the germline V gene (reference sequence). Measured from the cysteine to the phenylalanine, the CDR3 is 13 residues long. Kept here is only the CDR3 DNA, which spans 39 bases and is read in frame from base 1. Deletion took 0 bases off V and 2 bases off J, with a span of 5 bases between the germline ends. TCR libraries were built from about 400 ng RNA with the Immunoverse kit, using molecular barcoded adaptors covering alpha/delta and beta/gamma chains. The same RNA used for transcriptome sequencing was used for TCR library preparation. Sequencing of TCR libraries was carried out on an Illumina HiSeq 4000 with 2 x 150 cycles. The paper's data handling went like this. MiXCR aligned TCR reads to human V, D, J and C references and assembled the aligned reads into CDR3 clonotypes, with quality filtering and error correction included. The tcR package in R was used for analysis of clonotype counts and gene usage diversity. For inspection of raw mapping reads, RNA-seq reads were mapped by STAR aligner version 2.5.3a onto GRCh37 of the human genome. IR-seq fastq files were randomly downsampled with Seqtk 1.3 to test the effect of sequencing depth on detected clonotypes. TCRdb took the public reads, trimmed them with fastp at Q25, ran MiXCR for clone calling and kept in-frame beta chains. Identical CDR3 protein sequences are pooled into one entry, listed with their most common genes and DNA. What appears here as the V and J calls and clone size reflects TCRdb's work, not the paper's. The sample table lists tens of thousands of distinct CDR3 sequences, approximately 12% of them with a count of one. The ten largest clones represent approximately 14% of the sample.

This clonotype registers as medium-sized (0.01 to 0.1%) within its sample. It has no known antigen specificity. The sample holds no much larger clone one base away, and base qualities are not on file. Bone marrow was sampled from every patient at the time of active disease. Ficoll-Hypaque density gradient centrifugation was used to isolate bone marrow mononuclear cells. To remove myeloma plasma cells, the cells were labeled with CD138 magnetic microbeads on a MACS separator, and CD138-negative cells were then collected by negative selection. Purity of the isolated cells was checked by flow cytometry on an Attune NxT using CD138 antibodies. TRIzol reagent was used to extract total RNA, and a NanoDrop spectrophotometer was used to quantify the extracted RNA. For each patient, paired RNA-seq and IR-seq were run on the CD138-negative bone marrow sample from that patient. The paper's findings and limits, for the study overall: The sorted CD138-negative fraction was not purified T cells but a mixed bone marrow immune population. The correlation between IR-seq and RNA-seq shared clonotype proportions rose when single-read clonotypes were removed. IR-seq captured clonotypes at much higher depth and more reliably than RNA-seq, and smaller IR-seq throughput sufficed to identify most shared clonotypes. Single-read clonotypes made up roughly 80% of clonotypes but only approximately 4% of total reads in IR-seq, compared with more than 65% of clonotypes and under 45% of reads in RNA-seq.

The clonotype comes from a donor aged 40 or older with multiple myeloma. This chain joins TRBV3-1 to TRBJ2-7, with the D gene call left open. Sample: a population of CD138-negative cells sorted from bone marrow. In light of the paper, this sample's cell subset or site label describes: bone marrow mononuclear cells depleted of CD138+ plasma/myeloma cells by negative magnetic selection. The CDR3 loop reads CASSQDGAYEQYF. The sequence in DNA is TGTGCCAGCAGCCAAGATGGGGCCTACGAGCAGTACTTC.